The 25 T cell receptor beta chains below all came from one sample that was sequenced in a study of radiotherapy plus CTLA-4 blockade in lung cancer. Generated by immunoSEQ multiplex PCR, the TCRdb table keeps only in-frame clones and is missing some. This sample has about 94,000 clones, with about four fifths found just once. Sequenced here: peripheral blood, sampled from a patient treated with radiotherapy plus ipilimumab. These receptors all come from a human donor with non-small cell lung cancer that progressed on radiotherapy plus ipilimumab.

The chain links TRBV5-1 to TRBJ1-1, with D perhaps TRBD1 (6 bases). The germline V and J ends were trimmed by 2 bases and 5 bases, with 13 bases remaining between them. Germline-derived CDR1 and CDR2 are SGHRS and YFSETQ. The CDR3 runs to 14 residues. The CDR3 reads CASSFSQGRTEAFF. The DNA of the CDR3 is TGCGCCAGCAGCTTCTCACAGGGTAGGACTGAAGCTTTCTTT.

The chain carries TRBV11-2 and TRBJ1-1; D call uncertain. Trimming stripped 5 bases from V and 4 bases from J, with 17 bases between. Germline assignment: CDR1 SGHAT and CDR2 FQNNGV. There are 15 residues in the CDR3. The DNA of the CDR3 is TGTGCCAGCAGCGCGGCCATGGGAGGGTTCACTGAAGCTTTCTTT. This sequence encodes CASSAAMGGFTEAFF.

The V and J genes are TRBV19 and TRBJ1-2; tentatively, D is TRBD1 (5 bases). The CDR3 consists of 15 residues. Germline CDR1 LNHDA, CDR2 SQIVND (reference sequence). Deletions cut 3 bases from V and 7 bases from J, with 18 bases between. The CDR3 protein is CASSIPRDRLSGYTF. The CDR3 nucleotides are TGTGCCAGTAGTATCCCCCGGGACCGCTTAAGTGGCTACACCTTC. Supplemented by reference TRBV19 and TRBJ1-2, the full variable domain reads DGGITQSPKYLFRKEGQNVTLSCEQNLNHDAMYWYRQDPGQGLRLIYYSQIVNDFQKGDIAEGYSVSREKKESFPLTVTSAQKNPTAFYLCASSIPRDRLSGYTFGSGTRLTVV.

The chain uses TRBV9 and TRBJ2-5; 13 positions match TRBD2. V was clipped by 3 bases and J by 3 bases; unmatched bases: 2. Germline-derived CDR1 and CDR2 are SGDLS and YYNGEE. CDR3 length: 15 residues. Written as DNA, the CDR3 is TGTGCCAGCAGCGGAACTAGCGGGAGGGAAGAGACCCAGTACTTC. It is translated as CASSGTSGREETQYF.

The chain carries TRBV19 and TRBJ2-4, with D unclear. The ends were cut back, 0 bases at V and 4 bases at J, with 4 bases in the middle. Germline V gene data show CDR1 as LNHDA and CDR2 as SQIVND (reference sequence). This CDR3 has 13 amino acids. The CDR3 is CASSIDPKNIQYF. CDR3 in DNA: TGTGCCAGTAGTATAGACCCGAAAAACATTCAGTACTTC.

The gene calls are TRBV10-3 and TRBJ2-1, with 10 nucleotides matching TRBD2. The CDR3 extends over 16 amino acids. The V gene end was trimmed by 3 bases and the J gene end by 0 bases; junction bases not matched to a gene: 2. Germline V gives CDR1 ENHRY, CDR2 SYGVKD. Here the CDR3 reads CAISDSSGSSYNEQFF. As DNA, the CDR3 is TGTGCCATCAGTGATTCTAGCGGGAGCTCCTACAATGAGCAGTTCTTC.

The chain is built from TRBV7-2 and TRBJ2-1; no reliable D call. V shed 2 bases and J shed 5 bases, with 7 bases lying between them. This CDR3 has 13 residues. The germline V gene encodes CDR1 SGHTA and CDR2 FQGNSA. This CDR3 reads CASSLYLNNEQFF. The DNA of the CDR3 is TGTGCCAGCAGCTTATACTTAAACAATGAGCAGTTCTTC.

This clone was found a few times. This chain uses TRBV2 with TRBJ2-1; 9 nucleotides align to TRBD2. The junction had 5 bases not matched to a gene; V was cut back by 4 bases and J by 4 bases. Germline CDR1 is SNHLY and CDR2 is FYNNEI. The CDR3 totals 15 residues. The CDR3: CASSVLAGRYNEQFF. The CDR3 DNA reads TGTGCCAGCAGTGTACTAGCGGGTAGATACAATGAGCAGTTCTTC. The variable domain in full, completed from reference TRBV2 and TRBJ2-1, reads EPEVTQTPSHQVTQMGQEVILRCVPISNHLYFYWYRQILGQKVEFLVSFYNNEISEKSEIFDDQFSVERPDGSNFTLKIRSTKLEDSAMYFCASSVLAGRYNEQFFGPGTRLTVL.

This chain joins TRBV5-1 and TRBJ2-3; the D is unclear. Germline V gene data show CDR1 as SGHRS and CDR2 as YFSETQ. Trimming took off 0 bases at V and 1 base at J, with 9 bases between the two ends. The CDR3 is 15 amino acids. The CDR3 DNA reads TGCGCCAGCAGCTTGGATGGGATTGGCACAGATACGCAGTATTTT. Its protein is CASSLDGIGTDTQYF.

The CDR3 protein is CASSLKGHPKSAEAFF. CDR3 coding DNA: TGTGCCAGCAGTTTAAAGGGACACCCTAAATCCGCTGAAGCTTTCTTT. The J gene is TRBJ1-1, the V gene TRBV28; weak D call: TRBD1 (6 bases). CDR3 length equals 16 residues. V was cut by 2 bases and J by 6 bases, with 19 bases left in between. Germline V gene lookup returns CDR1 MDHEN and CDR2 SYDVKM.

This clone was found once. V and J are TRBV27 and TRBJ2-1, with 10 positions matching TRBD2. Germline V gene data show CDR1 as MNHEY and CDR2 as SMNVEV (reference sequence). The CDR3 runs to 14 residues. Trimming took 5 bases from V and 7 from J; bases not matched to a gene: 5. The CDR3 here is CASSSGRARNEQFF. CDR3 DNA sequence: TGTGCCAGCAGTAGCGGGAGGGCTCGAAATGAGCAGTTCTTC.

This clone has just a few counts. The DNA for the CDR3 is TGTGCCAGCAGTGACGTAGGGACAACTGAGCAGTTCTTC. Its translation is CASSDVGTTEQFF. The rearrangement uses TRBV6-4 and TRBJ2-1; perhaps TRBD1 as D (6 bases). Trimming took 2 bases from V and 9 from J, leaving 11 bases between them. Germline V gene data show CDR1 as MRHNA and CDR2 as SNTAGT. The CDR3 covers 13 residues.

This chain links TRBV6-1 with TRBJ2-1; 8 bases are shared with TRBD1. J gave up 7 bases and V 10 bases, and 9 bases lay outside the gene matches. Germline CDR1 and CDR2: MNHNS and SASEGT. This CDR3 comprises 13 residues. This chain's CDR3 is CATRPWTGNEQFF. The CDR3 DNA is TGTGCCACCCGACCCTGGACAGGGAATGAGCAGTTCTTC.

This chain joins TRBV4-1 and TRBJ2-5, with TRBD2 matching over 10 bases. Germline V gene lookup returns CDR1 MGHRA and CDR2 YSYEKL. The CDR3 sequence is 16 residues long. V was clipped by 4 bases and J by 5 bases; unmatched bases: 10. CDR3 residues: CASSPVPGLAYETQYF. CDR3 sequence (DNA): TGCGCCAGCAGCCCAGTCCCGGGACTAGCGTACGAGACCCAGTACTTC.

This clone was picked up one time. V is TRBV28 and J is TRBJ2-7, with 9 bases matching TRBD2. The germline V gene has CDR1 MDHEN and CDR2 SYDVKM. V was clipped by 3 bases and J by 3 bases; unmatched bases: 6. This CDR3 region has 15 residues. As DNA, the CDR3 is TGTGCCAGCAGTTTCTGGACTAGCGATCACTACGAGCAGTACTTC. Translated: CASSFWTSDHYEQYF.

The rearrangement joins TRBV5-1 to TRBJ1-2; TRBD1 might be the D (6 bases). Germline V lookup: CDR1 SGHRS, CDR2 YFSETQ. Trimming pared 0 bases from V and 6 bases from J, leaving 15 bases between. The CDR3 runs 15 residues. CDR3 region: CASSLAAGALDGYTF. CDR3 nucleotide sequence: TGCGCCAGCAGCTTGGCCGCGGGGGCGCTGGATGGCTACACCTTC.

This clone occurred a few times. This rearrangement joins TRBV9 to TRBJ2-7; 9 bases are shared with TRBD2. The CDR3 length is 15 residues. J was trimmed by 6 bases and V by 0 bases; bases with no gene match: 7. Germline values: CDR1 SGDLS, CDR2 YYNGEE. The CDR3 is CASSVDAGGQREQYF. Written as DNA, the CDR3 is TGTGCCAGCAGCGTAGATGCGGGAGGGCAGCGCGAGCAGTACTTC.

The chain is built from TRBV7-2 and TRBJ1-5; no reliable D call. Per the germline V gene, CDR1 is SGHTA and CDR2 is FQGNSA. The CDR3 covers 15 residues. The V end was cut by 4 bases, the J end by 3 bases, with 13 bases between. Here the CDR3 DNA reads TGTGCCAGCAGCTATGGTCGGCGGATCAATCAGCCCCAGCATTTT. Its protein is CASSYGRRINQPQHF.

The V and J genes are TRBV27 and TRBJ2-2; 10 bases are shared with TRBD2. J lost 4 bases, V lost 5 bases, and 4 bases had no gene match. Germline V gives CDR1 MNHEY, CDR2 SMNVEV (reference sequence). The CDR3 is 15 amino acids. This chain's CDR3 is CASSLAGEVTGELFF. The CDR3 DNA is TGTGCCAGCAGTCTAGCGGGAGAAGTCACCGGGGAGCTGTTTTTT.

In DNA, the CDR3 is TGTGCCAGCAGTGAACGGGAGGTAAGCTCCTACAATGAGCAGTTCTTC. Its protein product is CASSEREVSSYNEQFF. V gene TRBV2 combines with J gene TRBJ2-1; 7 nucleotides agree with TRBD2. CDR1 is SNHLY and CDR2 is FYNNEI in the germline V gene. Germline trimming cut 2 bases from V and 0 bases from J; bases unmatched to any gene: 4. This CDR3 comprises 16 residues.

This clone was found once. The V and J genes are TRBV7-3 and TRBJ2-3, with D perhaps TRBD1 or TRBD2 (5 bases each). Germline V gene data show CDR1 as SGHTA and CDR2 as FQGTGA. This CDR3 is 16 amino acids long. The germline V and J ends were trimmed by 5 bases and 0 bases, with 15 bases remaining between them. The CDR3 loop reads CASSIWGTKSTDTQYF. CDR3 DNA: TGTGCCAGCAGCATATGGGGGACCAAAAGCACAGATACGCAGTATTTT.

This clone showed up just a few times. This rearrangement joins TRBV19 to TRBJ2-3, with TRBD2 matching 8 bases. The CDR3 loop spans 15 amino acids. The V gene's germline CDR1 is LNHDA and CDR2 SQIVND (reference sequence). Trimming cost V 5 bases and J 0 bases; bases outside gene matches: 4. The CDR3 nucleotides are TGTGCCAGTAGTTCCTCTAGCGGGAGCACAGATACGCAGTATTTT. The encoded protein is CASSSSSGSTDTQYF.

This clone was seen more than once but under ten times. This chain connects TRBV5-1 to TRBJ2-3; weak D call: TRBD2 (6 bases). The CDR3 sequence is 14 residues long. The V end was cut by 0 bases, the J end by 4 bases, with 9 bases between. Germline V gives CDR1 SGHRS, CDR2 YFSETQ. CDR3 in DNA: TGCGCCAGCAGCTTGGGAGGGGAGGCAGATACGCAGTATTTT. Encoded protein: CASSLGGEADTQYF.

The J gene is TRBJ2-3, the V gene TRBV18; 9 bases fit TRBD1. The V gene's germline CDR1 is KGHSH and CDR2 LQKENI. The CDR3 loop spans 16 amino acids. After removal of 6 bases from V and 4 bases from J, the junction contained 11 bases not matched to a gene. This CDR3 reads CASSLEQGAIADTQYF. The CDR3 DNA is TGTGCCAGCTCGCTGGAACAGGGGGCTATCGCAGATACGCAGTATTTT.

The sample holds a few counts of this clone. This chain uses TRBV30 with TRBJ2-5, with 9 bases identical to TRBD2. The CDR3 sequence is 14 residues long. Trimming removed 4 bases from V and 5 bases from J; junction bases left unmatched: 8. Germline assignment: CDR1 GTSNPN and CDR2 SVGIG (reference sequence). The CDR3 DNA reads as TGTGCCTGGACCGCCGGCGGGAGGGGTGAGACCCAGTACTTC. Translated: CAWTAGGRGETQYF.